Here is one T cell receptor (beta chain) with its context. TCRdb processed the RT-PCR reads anew with MiXCR; each CDR3 protein has one entry. The repertoire holds approximately 500,000 distinct CDR3 sequences, with under 30% as singletons. This record comes from a study of response to subunit inactivated influenza vaccine. Germline V lookup: CDR1 DFQATT, CDR2 SNEGSKA (reference sequence). The CDR3 has 14 residues. Trimming removed 0 bases from V and 2 bases from J, with 8 bases in between. The data also belong to a second study, concerning T cells expressing NK-cell markers. That report adds: Synthesis of TCR beta cDNA relied on 5'RACE template switching carrying UMIs.

The chain links TRBV20-1 to TRBJ2-4; a weak D match, TRBD2 (6 bases). The receptor was isolated from a man aged 45-60 years who received an inactivated influenza vaccine. This specimen was CD4+ T cells sorted from PBMCs, taken 11 to 12 days after vaccination. DNA for the CDR3: TGCAGTGCTAGAGAAGGGAGGTCCAAAAACATTCAGTACTTC. Its translation: CSAREGRSKNIQYF.